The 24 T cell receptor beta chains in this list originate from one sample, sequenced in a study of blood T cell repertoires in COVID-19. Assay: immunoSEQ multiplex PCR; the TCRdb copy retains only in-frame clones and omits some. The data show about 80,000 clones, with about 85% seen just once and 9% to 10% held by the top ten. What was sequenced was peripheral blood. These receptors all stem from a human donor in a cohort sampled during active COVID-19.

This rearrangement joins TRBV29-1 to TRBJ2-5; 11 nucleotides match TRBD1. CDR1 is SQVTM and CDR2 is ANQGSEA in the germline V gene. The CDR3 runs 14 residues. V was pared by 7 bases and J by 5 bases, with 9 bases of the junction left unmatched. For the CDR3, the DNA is TGCAGCGCAGGACAGGGGGCAGGGGGGGAGACCCAGTACTTC. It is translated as CSAGQGAGGETQYF.

CDR3 sequence: CASSVDGTGTEAFF. In DNA, the CDR3 is TGTGCCAGCAGCGTAGATGGGACAGGGACTGAAGCTTTCTTT. The chain joins TRBV9 to TRBJ1-1; TRBD1 aligns across 9 bases. Unmatched junction bases numbered 2, after V lost 0 bases and J lost 5 bases. The CDR3 loop spans 14 amino acids. Germline V CDR1 and CDR2: SGDLS, YYNGEE.

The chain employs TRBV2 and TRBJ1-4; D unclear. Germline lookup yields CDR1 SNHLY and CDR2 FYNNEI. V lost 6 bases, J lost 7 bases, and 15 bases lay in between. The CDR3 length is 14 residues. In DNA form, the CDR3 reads TGTGCCAGCAGGGCCGGGGTCTCTGGTGAAAAACTGTTTTTT. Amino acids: CASRAGVSGEKLFF.

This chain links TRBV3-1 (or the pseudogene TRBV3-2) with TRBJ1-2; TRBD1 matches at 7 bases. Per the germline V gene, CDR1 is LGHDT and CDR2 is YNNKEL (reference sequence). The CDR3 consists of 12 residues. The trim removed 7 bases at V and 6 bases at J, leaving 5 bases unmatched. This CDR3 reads CASNTQGNGYTF. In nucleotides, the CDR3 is TGTGCCAGCAATACACAGGGGAATGGCTACACCTTC.

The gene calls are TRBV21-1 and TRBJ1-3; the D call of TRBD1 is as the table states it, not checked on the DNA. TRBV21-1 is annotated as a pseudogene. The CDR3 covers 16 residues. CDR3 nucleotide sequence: TGTGCCAGCAGCAAAAGGGACAGGGCCTACGGAAACACCATATATTTT. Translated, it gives CASSKRDRAYGNTIYF.

Here the CDR3 DNA reads TGTGCCAGCTCCCGCGGGCGGGGGACCACCGGGGAGCTGTTTTTT. As protein: CASSRGRGTTGELFF. The chain is built from TRBV7-3 and TRBJ2-2; TRBD2 agrees at 7 bases. Looked up from germline, CDR1 is SGHTA and CDR2 is FQGTGA. The CDR3 extends over 15 amino acids. V lost 8 bases and J lost 4; bases outside the gene matches: 10. Using reference TRBV7-3 and TRBJ2-2 for the parts outside the CDR3, the full variable domain is GAGVSQTPSNKVTEKGKYVELRCDPISGHTALYWYRQSLGQGPEFLIYFQGTGAADDSGLPNDRFFAVRPEGSVSTLKIQRTERGDSAVYLCASSRGRGTTGELFFGEGSRLTVL.

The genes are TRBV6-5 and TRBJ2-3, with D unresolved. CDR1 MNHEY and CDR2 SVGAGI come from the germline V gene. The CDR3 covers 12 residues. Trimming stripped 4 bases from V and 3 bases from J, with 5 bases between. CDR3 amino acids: CASSSQTDTQYF. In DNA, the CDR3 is TGTGCCAGCAGTTCCCAAACAGATACGCAGTATTTT.

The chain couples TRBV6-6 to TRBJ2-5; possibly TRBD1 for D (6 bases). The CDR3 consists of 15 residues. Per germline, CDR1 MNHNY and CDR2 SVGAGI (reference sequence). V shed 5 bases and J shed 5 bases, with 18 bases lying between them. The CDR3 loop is CASSEDPSRGETQYF. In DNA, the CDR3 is TGTGCCAGCAGTGAGGACCCCTCTAGGGGGGAGACCCAGTACTTC.

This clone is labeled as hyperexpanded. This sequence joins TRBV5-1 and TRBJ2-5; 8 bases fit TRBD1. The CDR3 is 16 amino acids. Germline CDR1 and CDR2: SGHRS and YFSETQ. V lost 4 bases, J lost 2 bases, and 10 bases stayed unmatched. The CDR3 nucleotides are TGCGCCAGCAGCGCACGGTCGGACAGGGAACAAGAGACCCAGTACTTC. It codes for CASSARSDREQETQYF.

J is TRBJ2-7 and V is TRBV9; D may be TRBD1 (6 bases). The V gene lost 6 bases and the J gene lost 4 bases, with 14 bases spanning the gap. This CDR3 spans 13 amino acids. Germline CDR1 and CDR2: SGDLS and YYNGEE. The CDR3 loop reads CASILHRAYEQYF. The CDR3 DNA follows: TGTGCCAGCATCCTCCACAGGGCGTACGAGCAGTACTTC.

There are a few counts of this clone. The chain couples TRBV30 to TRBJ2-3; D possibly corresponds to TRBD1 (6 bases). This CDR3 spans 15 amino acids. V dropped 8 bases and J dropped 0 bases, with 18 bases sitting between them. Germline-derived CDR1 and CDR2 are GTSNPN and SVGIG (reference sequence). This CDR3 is CAAPQGPASTDTQYF. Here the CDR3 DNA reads TGTGCCGCCCCACAGGGACCGGCTAGCACAGATACGCAGTATTTT.

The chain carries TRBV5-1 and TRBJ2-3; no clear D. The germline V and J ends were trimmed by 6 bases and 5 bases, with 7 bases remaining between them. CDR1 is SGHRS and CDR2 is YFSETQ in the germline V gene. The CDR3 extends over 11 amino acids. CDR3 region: CASTELDTQYF. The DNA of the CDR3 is TGCGCCAGCACCGAGTTAGATACGCAGTATTTT.

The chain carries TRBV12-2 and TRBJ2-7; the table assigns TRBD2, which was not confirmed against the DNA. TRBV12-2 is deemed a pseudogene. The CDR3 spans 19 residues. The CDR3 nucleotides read TGTGCAAGTCGCTTAGAAGTTGGTCTAGCGGGAGACGGAGGAGACGAGCAGTACTTC. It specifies CASRLEVGLAGDGGDEQYF.

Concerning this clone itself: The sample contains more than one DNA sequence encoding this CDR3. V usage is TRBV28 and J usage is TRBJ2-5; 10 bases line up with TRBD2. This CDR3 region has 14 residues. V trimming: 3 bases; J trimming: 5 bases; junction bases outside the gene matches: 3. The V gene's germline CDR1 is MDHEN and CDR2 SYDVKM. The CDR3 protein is CASSFSGGRETQYF. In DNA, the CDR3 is TGTGCCAGCAGTTTTAGCGGGGGGCGGGAGACCCAGTACTTC.

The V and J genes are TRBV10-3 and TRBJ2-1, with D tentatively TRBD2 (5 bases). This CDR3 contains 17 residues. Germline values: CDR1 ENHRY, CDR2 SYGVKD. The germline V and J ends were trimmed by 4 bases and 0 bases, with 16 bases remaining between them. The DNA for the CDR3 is TGTGCCATCAGTGCGGGCGGTCCGGGGTCCTCCTACAATGAGCAGTTCTTC. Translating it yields CAISAGGPGSSYNEQFF.

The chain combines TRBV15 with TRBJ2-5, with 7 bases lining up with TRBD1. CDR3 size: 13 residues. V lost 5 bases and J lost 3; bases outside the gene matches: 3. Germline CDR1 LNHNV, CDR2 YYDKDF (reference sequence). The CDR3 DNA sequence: TGTGCCACCAGCCGCGACAGGGAAGAGACCCAGTACTTC. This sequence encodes CATSRDREETQYF.

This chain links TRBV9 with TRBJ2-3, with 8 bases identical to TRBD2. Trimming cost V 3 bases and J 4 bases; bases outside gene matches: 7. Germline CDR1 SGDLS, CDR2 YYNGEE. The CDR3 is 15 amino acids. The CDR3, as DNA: TGTGCCAGCAGCGCCACCGGGGGGGCCCCAGATACGCAGTATTTT. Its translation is CASSATGGAPDTQYF.

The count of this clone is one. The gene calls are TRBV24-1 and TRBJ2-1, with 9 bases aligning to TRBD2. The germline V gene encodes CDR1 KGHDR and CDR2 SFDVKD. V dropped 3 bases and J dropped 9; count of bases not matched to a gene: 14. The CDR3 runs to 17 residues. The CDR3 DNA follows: TGTGCCACCAGTGATGGGATAGCGGGAGTGATATTAGGTGAGCAGTTCTTC. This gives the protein CATSDGIAGVILGEQFF.

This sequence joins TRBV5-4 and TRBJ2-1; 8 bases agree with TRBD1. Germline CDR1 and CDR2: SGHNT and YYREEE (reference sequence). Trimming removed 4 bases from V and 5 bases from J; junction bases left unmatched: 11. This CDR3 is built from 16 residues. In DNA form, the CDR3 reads TGTGCCAGCAGCGACCGGACAGGGTTATTGCACAATGAGCAGTTCTTC. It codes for CASSDRTGLLHNEQFF.

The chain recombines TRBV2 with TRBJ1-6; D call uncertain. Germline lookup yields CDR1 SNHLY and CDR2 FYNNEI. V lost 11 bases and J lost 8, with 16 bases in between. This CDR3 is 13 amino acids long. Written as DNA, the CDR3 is TGTGCCGGGGTGAGGGCTATTTATTCACCCCTCCACTTT. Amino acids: CAGVRAIYSPLHF. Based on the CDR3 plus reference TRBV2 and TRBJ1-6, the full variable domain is EPEVTQTPSHQVTQMGQEVILRCVPISNHLYFYWYRQILGQKVEFLVSFYNNEISEKSEIFDDQFSVERPDGSNFTLKIRSTKLEDSAMYFCAGVRAIYSPLHFGNGTRLTVT.

The chain's CDR3 is CASSPSSARPYEQYF. The CDR3, as DNA: TGTGCCAGCAGTCCTTCTAGTGCCCGACCCTACGAGCAGTACTTC. This chain joins TRBV27 and TRBJ2-7; no definite D call. The CDR3 is made up of 15 amino acids. The V end was cut by 5 bases, the J end by 2 bases, with 16 bases between. CDR1 is MNHEY and CDR2 is SMNVEV in the germline V gene (reference sequence).

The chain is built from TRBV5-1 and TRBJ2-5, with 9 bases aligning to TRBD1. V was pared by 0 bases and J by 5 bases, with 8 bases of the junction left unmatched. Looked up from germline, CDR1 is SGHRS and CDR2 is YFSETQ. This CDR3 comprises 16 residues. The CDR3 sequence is CASSLVTGGAGETQYF. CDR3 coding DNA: TGCGCCAGCAGCTTGGTTACAGGGGGCGCGGGGGAGACCCAGTACTTC.

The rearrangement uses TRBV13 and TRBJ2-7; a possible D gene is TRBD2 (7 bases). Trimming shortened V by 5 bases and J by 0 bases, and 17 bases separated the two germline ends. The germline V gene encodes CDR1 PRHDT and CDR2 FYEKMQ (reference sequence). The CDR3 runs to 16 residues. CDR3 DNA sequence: TGTGCCAGCAGCGGAGGGGGGGAGGAGAACTCCTACGAGCAGTACTTC. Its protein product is CASSGGGEENSYEQYF.

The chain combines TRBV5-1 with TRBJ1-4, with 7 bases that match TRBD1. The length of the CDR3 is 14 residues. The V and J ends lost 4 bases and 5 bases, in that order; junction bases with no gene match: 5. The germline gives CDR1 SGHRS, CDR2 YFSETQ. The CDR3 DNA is TGCGCCAGCAGCCGGGACAGCCTCAATGAAAAACTGTTTTTT. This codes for CASSRDSLNEKLFF.